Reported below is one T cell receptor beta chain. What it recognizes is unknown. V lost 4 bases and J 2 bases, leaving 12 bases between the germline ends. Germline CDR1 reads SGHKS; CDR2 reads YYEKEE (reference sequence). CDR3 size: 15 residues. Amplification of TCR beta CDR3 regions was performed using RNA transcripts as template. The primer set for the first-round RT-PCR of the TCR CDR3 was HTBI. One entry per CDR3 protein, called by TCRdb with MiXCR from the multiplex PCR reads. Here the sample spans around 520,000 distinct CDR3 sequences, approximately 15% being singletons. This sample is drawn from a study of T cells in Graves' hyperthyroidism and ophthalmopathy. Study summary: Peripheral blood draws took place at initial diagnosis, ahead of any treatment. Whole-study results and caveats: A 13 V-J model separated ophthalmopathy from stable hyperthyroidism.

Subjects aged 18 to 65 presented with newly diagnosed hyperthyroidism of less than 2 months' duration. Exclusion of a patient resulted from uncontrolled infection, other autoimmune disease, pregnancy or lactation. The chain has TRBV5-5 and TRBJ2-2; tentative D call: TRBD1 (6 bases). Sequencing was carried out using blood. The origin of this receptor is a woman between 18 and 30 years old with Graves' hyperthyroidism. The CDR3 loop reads CASSGQRTNTGELFF. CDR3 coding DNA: TGTGCCAGCAGCGGACAGAGGACTAACACCGGGGAGCTGTTTTTT.